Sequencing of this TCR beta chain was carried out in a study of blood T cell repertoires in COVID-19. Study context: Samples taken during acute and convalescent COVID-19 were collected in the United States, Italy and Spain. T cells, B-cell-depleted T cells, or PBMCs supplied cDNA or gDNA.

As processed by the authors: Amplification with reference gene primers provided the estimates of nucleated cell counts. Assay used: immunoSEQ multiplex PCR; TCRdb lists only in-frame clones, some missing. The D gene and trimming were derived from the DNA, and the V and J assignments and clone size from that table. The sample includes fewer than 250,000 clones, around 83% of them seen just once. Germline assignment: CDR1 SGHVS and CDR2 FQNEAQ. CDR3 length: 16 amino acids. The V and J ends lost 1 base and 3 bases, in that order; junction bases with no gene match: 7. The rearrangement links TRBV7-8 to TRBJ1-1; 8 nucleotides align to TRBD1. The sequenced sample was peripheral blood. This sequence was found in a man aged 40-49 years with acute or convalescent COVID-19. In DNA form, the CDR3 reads TGTGCCAGCAGCTTAGAAAGGGCAGGGGGCTACACTGAAGCTTTCTTT. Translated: CASSLERAGGYTEAFF.